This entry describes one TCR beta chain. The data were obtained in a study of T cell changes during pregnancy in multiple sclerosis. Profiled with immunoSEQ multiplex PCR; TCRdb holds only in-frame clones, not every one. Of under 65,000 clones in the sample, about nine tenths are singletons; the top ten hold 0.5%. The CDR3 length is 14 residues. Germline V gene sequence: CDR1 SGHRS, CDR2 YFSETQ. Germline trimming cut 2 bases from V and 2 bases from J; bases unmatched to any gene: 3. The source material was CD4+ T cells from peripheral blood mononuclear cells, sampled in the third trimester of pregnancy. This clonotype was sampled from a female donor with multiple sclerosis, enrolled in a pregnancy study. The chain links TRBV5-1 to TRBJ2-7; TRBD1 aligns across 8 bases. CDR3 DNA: TGCGCCAGCAGCTTACAGGACAGGGCCTACGAGCAGTACTTC. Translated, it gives CASSLQDRAYEQYF. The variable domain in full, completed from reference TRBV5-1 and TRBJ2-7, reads KAGVTQTPRYLIKTRGQQVTLSCSPISGHRSVSWYQQTPGQGLQFLFEYFSETQRNKGNFPGRFSGRQFSNSRSEMNVSTLELGDSALYLCASSLQDRAYEQYFGPGTRLTVT.